This T cell receptor beta chain was recovered during a study of T cells in localized non-small cell lung cancer. The CDR3 sequence is 13 residues long. Per the germline V gene, CDR1 is SGHDT and CDR2 is YYEEEE. V was pared by 4 bases and J by 5 bases, with 12 bases between. Regarding this clone: Its antigen is as yet unknown.

Study-level points and caveats: Median detection of top 100 tumor clones in adjacent lung was about 52 clones. The tumor had only one region sequenced, so heterogeneity remains possible. With higher T cell density in blood came longer overall survival.

Sequencing was performed with immunoSEQ multiplex PCR; in TCRdb, only in-frame clones are kept and a portion is missing. The sample holds roughly 70,000 clones, less than 90% seen once. The sequences come from peripheral blood, collected before any cancer treatment. This chain links TRBV5-6 with TRBJ1-2; D gene uncertain. The clonotype was recovered from a male donor at least 60 years old with stage III squamous cell lung carcinoma. CDR3 nucleotide sequence: TGTGCCAGCAGCGTTGGACGGAATTATGGCTACACCTTC. It yields the protein CASSVGRNYGYTF.